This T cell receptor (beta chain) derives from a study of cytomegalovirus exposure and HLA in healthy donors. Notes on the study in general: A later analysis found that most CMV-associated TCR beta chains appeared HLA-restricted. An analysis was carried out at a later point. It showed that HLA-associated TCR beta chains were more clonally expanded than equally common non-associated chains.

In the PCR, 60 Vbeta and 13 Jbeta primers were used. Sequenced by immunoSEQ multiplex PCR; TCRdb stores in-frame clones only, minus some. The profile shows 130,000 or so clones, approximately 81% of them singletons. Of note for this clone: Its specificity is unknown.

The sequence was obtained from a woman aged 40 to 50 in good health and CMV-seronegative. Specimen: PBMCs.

The CDR3, as DNA: TGCAGCGTTAGGCAGACCCCTAGTGCTTTCTTT. The encoded protein is CSVRQTPSAFF. The gene calls are TRBV29-1 and TRBJ1-1; D remains ambiguous. This CDR3 has 11 residues. Germline V CDR1 and CDR2: SQVTM, ANQGSEA. With 5 bases removed from V and 11 bases from J, the gap between germline ends came to 15 bases.